These 28 T cell receptor beta chains originate from one sample sequenced in a study of OX40 agonist ivuxolimab in advanced cancers. Assay: immunoSEQ multiplex PCR; the TCRdb copy retains only in-frame clones and omits some. This sample has approximately 22,000 clones, with approximately 91% found just once. Specimen: CD4+ or CD8+ T cells sorted from blood, collected in a trial of the OX40 agonist ivuxolimab. Every receptor here comes from an adult with an advanced solid tumor such as melanoma, head and neck, liver or kidney cancer.

The V call is TRBV5-1, the J call TRBJ2-5; 13 bases align to TRBD2. The CDR3 totals 17 residues. V shed 4 bases, J shed 2 bases, and the junction held 8 bases outside the gene matches. Germline V gives CDR1 SGHRS, CDR2 YFSETQ. The CDR3 nucleotides read TGCGCCAGCAGCGGACTAGCGGGAGTGGGGCCTCAAGAGACCCAGTACTTC. This codes for CASSGLAGVGPQETQYF.

V gene TRBV4-1 combines with J gene TRBJ2-7; TRBD2 matches at 8 bases. The CDR3 contains 15 residues. The germline CDR1 and CDR2 sequences are MGHRA and YSYEKL. V lost 2 bases and J lost 4; bases outside the gene matches: 7. The CDR3 DNA follows: TGCGCCAGCAGCCAAATAGCGGGGTCCGTATACGAGCAGTACTTC. Translating gives CASSQIAGSVYEQYF.

Only a few counts were recorded for this clone. This sequence joins TRBV5-6 and TRBJ1-5, with 9 nucleotides matching TRBD1. The germline CDR1 and CDR2 sequences are SGHDT and YYEEEE. V lost 0 bases to trimming and J lost 7 bases; unmatched junction nucleotides: 5. CDR3 size: 15 residues. CDR3 DNA: TGTGCCAGCAGCTTGGCCGGGACAGGGCACCAGCCCCAGCATTTT. Encoded protein: CASSLAGTGHQPQHF.

This CDR3 reads CASSLSRGGTGELFF. The CDR3 region has the DNA TGTGCCAGCAGTTTATCGCGGGGGGGGACCGGGGAGCTGTTTTTT. This chain uses TRBV27 with TRBJ2-2, with TRBD2 identical over 9 bases. The germline CDR1 and CDR2 sequences are MNHEY and SMNVEV (reference sequence). The V gene end was trimmed by 0 bases and the J gene end by 5 bases; junction bases not matched to a gene: 1. The CDR3 extends over 15 amino acids.

The chain uses TRBV12-5 and TRBJ2-5; D is possibly TRBD1 or TRBD2 (5 bases each). The J call may be incorrect, as the DNA end agrees better with TRBJ2-7. This CDR3 spans 15 amino acids. Germline V gene lookup returns CDR1 LGHNT and CDR2 FRNRAP. CDR3 sequence: CASGPNPGPYYEQYF. Here the CDR3 DNA reads TGTGCTAGTGGTCCTAACCCGGGACCGTACTACGAGCAGTACTTC.

The chain uses TRBV19 and TRBJ2-3; 13 positions agree with TRBD2. Germline trimming cut 9 bases from V and 4 bases from J; bases unmatched to any gene: 10. The V gene's germline CDR1 is LNHDA and CDR2 SQIVND (reference sequence). This CDR3 is built from 16 residues. The CDR3 nucleotides read TGTGCCAGCAAGTCCTGGACTAGCGGGAGCCCAGATACGCAGTATTTT. It specifies CASKSWTSGSPDTQYF.

This clone came up a few times. This sequence joins TRBV5-1 and TRBJ1-1, with 9 bases that match TRBD1. The germline V gene has CDR1 SGHRS and CDR2 YFSETQ. V lost 4 bases to trimming and J lost 4 bases; unmatched junction nucleotides: 8. The CDR3 covers 15 residues. CDR3 residues: CASSPWTGDGTEAFF. The DNA for the CDR3 is TGCGCCAGCAGCCCCTGGACAGGGGACGGCACTGAAGCTTTCTTT.

This chain links TRBV10-3 with TRBJ1-1, with D unclear. Deletions cut 0 bases from V and 5 bases from J, with 10 bases between. There are 14 residues in the CDR3. Germline values: CDR1 ENHRY, CDR2 SYGVKD. CDR3 sequence reads: CAISESAFRTEAFF. The CDR3, as DNA: TGTGCCATCAGTGAGTCTGCCTTCAGGACTGAAGCTTTCTTT.

With respect to this clone: The junction departs from germline at one end; a sequencing error may be responsible. V is TRBV5-4 and J is TRBJ2-7; D remains ambiguous. Germline V gives CDR1 SGHNT, CDR2 YYREEE (reference sequence). The CDR3 covers 15 residues. In nucleotides, the CDR3 is TGTGCCAGCGGCTTGGAGTGGCAGGCCACCTACGAGCAGTACTTC. Translated: CASGLEWQATYEQYF.

This clone is deemed medium-sized. The V gene is TRBV4-1, the J gene TRBJ2-7; possible D gene TRBD1, 6 bases. The V gene lost 1 base and the J gene lost 4 bases, with 11 bases spanning the gap. The CDR3 covers 14 residues. Per germline, CDR1 MGHRA and CDR2 YSYEKL. CDR3 protein: CASSQGGTTYEQYF. The CDR3 region has the DNA TGCGCCAGCAGCCAAGGGGGGACAACGTACGAGCAGTACTTC.

The V gene is TRBV2, the J gene TRBJ1-5; TRBD1 agrees at 7 bases. CDR3 length: 16 residues. Trimming at V came to 8 bases and at J to 6 bases, leaving 16 bases not matched to a gene. Germline assignment: CDR1 SNHLY and CDR2 FYNNEI. The CDR3 sequence: CASGIYLDRVGQPQHF. In DNA, the CDR3 is TGTGCCAGCGGGATTTACTTAGACAGGGTCGGTCAGCCCCAGCATTTT.

The chain has TRBV6-6 and TRBJ1-1; D call uncertain. The CDR3 loop spans 13 amino acids. Germline loops: CDR1 MNHNY, CDR2 SVGAGI (reference sequence). Deletions cut 5 bases from V and 2 bases from J, with 9 bases between. This chain's CDR3 is CASSSGLNTEAFF. The CDR3 DNA is TGTGCCAGCAGTAGCGGCCTAAACACTGAAGCTTTCTTT.

This chain links TRBV7-9 with TRBJ2-2, with no clear D. The CDR3 length is 12 residues. The V end lost 7 bases, the J end lost 7 bases, and 10 bases lay between the germline ends. Germline assignment: CDR1 SEHNR and CDR2 FQNEAQ (reference sequence). In nucleotides, the CDR3 is TGTGCCAGCACTCTAGACGGCGGGGAGCTGTTTTTT. It is translated as CASTLDGGELFF.

In DNA, the CDR3 is TGTGCCACAGTAAGGGGCTACAATGAGCAGTTCTTC. Protein product: CATVRGYNEQFF. The chain recombines TRBV28 with TRBJ2-1; D is perhaps TRBD1 (5 bases). Germline CDR1 reads MDHEN; CDR2 reads SYDVKM. Trimming left V 10 bases short and J 3 bases short, with 10 bases between. The CDR3 spans 12 residues.

This clone appeared a single time. The DNA for the CDR3 is TGCGCCAGCAGCCCCCAGACGGGGAACACTGAAGCTTTCTTT. Amino acids: CASSPQTGNTEAFF. The chain carries TRBV5-1 and TRBJ1-1; D unresolved. V lost 4 bases, J lost 1 base, and 11 bases lay in between. CDR3 size: 14 residues. Germline lookup yields CDR1 SGHRS and CDR2 YFSETQ. Together with reference TRBV5-1 and TRBJ1-1, the CDR3 gives the full variable domain: KAGVTQTPRYLIKTRGQQVTLSCSPISGHRSVSWYQQTPGQGLQFLFEYFSETQRNKGNFPGRFSGRQFSNSRSEMNVSTLELGDSALYLCASSPQTGNTEAFFGQGTRLTVV.

This sequence joins TRBV5-1 and TRBJ2-5; the match to TRBD2 covers 8 bases. The closer fit of TRBJ2-7 to the DNA end suggests the J call may be wrong. This CDR3 spans 15 amino acids. CDR1 is SGHRS, CDR2 YFSETQ, per germline. The CDR3 reads CASSSLPGLVYEQYF. The CDR3 DNA reads as TGCGCCAGCAGCTCGTTACCGGGACTAGTATACGAGCAGTACTTC.

The chain is built from TRBV7-8 and TRBJ1-5; D is perhaps TRBD1 (5 bases). This CDR3 has 16 residues. CDR1 SGHVS and CDR2 FQNEAQ come from the germline V gene. V gave up 1 base and J gave up 2 bases, with 12 bases separating them. CDR3 in DNA: TGTGCCAGCAGCTTAGGGGGGGGGAGAGGCAATCAGCCCCAGCATTTT. Translated, it gives CASSLGGGRGNQPQHF.

This chain joins TRBV25-1 and TRBJ2-3; the D gene is possibly TRBD2 (6 bases). There are 16 residues in the CDR3. Trimming cost V 1 base and J 2 bases, with 13 bases left between them. The germline gives CDR1 MGHDK, CDR2 SYGVNS. The CDR3 DNA sequence: TGTGCCAGCAGTGAATTCGGAACTAGCCCCACAGATACGCAGTATTTT. This translates into CASSEFGTSPTDTQYF. Full variable domain (missing parts from reference TRBV25-1 and TRBJ2-3): EADIYQTPRYLVIGTGKKITLECSQTMGHDKMYWYQQDPGMELHLIHYSYGVNSTEKGDLSSESTVSRIRTEHFPLTLESARPSHTSQYLCASSEFGTSPTDTQYFGPGTRLTVL.

The gene calls are TRBV6-1 and TRBJ2-7; D possibly corresponds to TRBD2 (5 bases). The CDR3 contains 13 residues. V lost 0 bases and J 7 bases, leaving 10 bases between the germline ends. In germline, CDR1 is MNHNS, CDR2 SASEGT. CDR3: CASSEAGKLEQYF. The CDR3 DNA sequence: TGTGCCAGCAGTGAAGCCGGGAAGCTGGAGCAGTACTTC.

The V and J genes are TRBV7-9 and TRBJ2-7, with 8 nucleotides matching TRBD1. Trimming removed 5 bases from V and 0 bases from J; junction bases left unmatched: 3. Germline CDR1 SEHNR, CDR2 FQNEAQ (reference sequence). This CDR3 is 14 amino acids long. The chain's CDR3 is CASSRQGFSYEQYF. CDR3 DNA sequence: TGTGCCAGCAGCCGACAGGGGTTCTCCTACGAGCAGTACTTC.

The gene calls are TRBV14 and TRBJ1-4; no clear D. Germline V gives CDR1 SGHDN, CDR2 FVKESK. V was shortened by 4 bases and J by 5 bases, with 11 bases between the two germline ends. CDR3 length: 14 amino acids. CDR3 sequence reads: CASSPVGLNEKLFF. The CDR3 bases are TGTGCCAGCAGCCCAGTCGGTCTAAATGAAAAACTGTTTTTT.

This clone counts as medium-sized. The chain is built from TRBV27 and TRBJ2-3; the match to TRBD1 covers 7 bases. CDR1 and CDR2 (germline): MNHEY, SMNVEV (reference sequence). The V and J ends lost 6 bases and 0 bases, in that order; junction bases with no gene match: 15. CDR3 size: 18 residues. Here the CDR3 DNA reads TGTGCCAGCAGAGGACCCGACAGGGTAGCGAGGAGCACAGATACGCAGTATTTT. It codes for CASRGPDRVARSTDTQYF.

The J gene is TRBJ2-1, the V gene TRBV5-5; TRBD2 agrees at 10 bases. The CDR3 has 19 residues. CDR1 and CDR2 from the germline V gene are SGHKS and YYEKEE (reference sequence). V shed 2 bases and J 4 bases; nucleotides not matched to a gene: 15. The chain's CDR3 is CASSLGVRTSGPGYNEQFF. In DNA form, the CDR3 reads TGTGCCAGCAGCTTAGGCGTTCGGACTAGCGGACCAGGATACAATGAGCAGTTCTTC.

This chain uses TRBV5-3 with TRBJ2-7, with 7 bases fitting TRBD1. TRBV5-3 is an ORF, and what it does is uncertain. Trimming at V came to 4 bases and at J to 6 bases, leaving 7 bases not matched to a gene. The CDR3 covers 13 residues. CDR3 amino acids: CARSPTGDGEQYF. CDR3 sequence (DNA): TGTGCCAGAAGCCCCACAGGGGATGGCGAGCAGTACTTC.

This clone has more than one count but fewer than ten. The gene calls are TRBV20-1 and TRBJ2-1; tentative D call: TRBD1 (6 bases). Deletions cut 8 bases from V and 5 bases from J, with 10 bases between. The CDR3 is 11 amino acids. Germline loops: CDR1 DFQATT, CDR2 SNEGSKA (reference sequence). CDR3 DNA sequence: TGCAGTACGGACAGAAACAATGAGCAGTTCTTC. Amino acids: CSTDRNNEQFF.

The V gene is TRBV4-3, the J gene TRBJ2-7, with 10 bases aligning to TRBD2. The trim removed 0 bases at V and 3 bases at J, leaving 5 bases unmatched. The length of the CDR3 is 16 residues. CDR1 is LGHNA, CDR2 YSLEER, per germline. As DNA, the CDR3 is TGCGCCAGCAGCCAAGAATGGACTAGCGGTATCTACGAGCAGTACTTC. This translates into CASSQEWTSGIYEQYF.

CDR3 region: CASKGQGAREQFF. The CDR3 coding sequence is TGTGCCAGTAAGGGACAGGGGGCAAGAGAGCAGTTCTTC. The chain employs TRBV19 and TRBJ2-1; 12 bases map to TRBD1. The CDR3 runs to 13 residues. Germline loops: CDR1 LNHDA, CDR2 SQIVND (reference sequence). Trimming removed 7 bases from V and 10 bases from J; junction bases left unmatched: 5.

This clone was detected only once. The genes are TRBV4-3 and TRBJ2-5; 7 nucleotides agree with TRBD1. This CDR3 contains 14 residues. Germline V gives CDR1 LGHNA, CDR2 YSLEER. The ends lost 4 bases at V and 4 bases at J; junction bases unmatched: 6. CDR3 coding DNA: TGCGCCAGCAGCCCGTGGAAGGGGGCAGAGACCCAGTACTTC. As protein: CASSPWKGAETQYF.